The 8 T cell receptor beta chains listed next were all sequenced from one sample in a study of cytomegalovirus exposure and HLA in healthy donors (dated by TCRdb to about 2017). The protocol used for the library was the immunoSEQ multiplex PCR assay. The multiplex PCR relied on a mix of 60 forward primers for TCR Vbeta segments and 13 reverse primers for TCR Jbeta segments. Drawn from immuneACCESS, this table holds only the in-frame rearrangements with V and J called that TCRdb kept. Clones are partly lost; checked studies trace under half to an unresolved V gene and leave the rest unexplained. For this sample there are about 160,000 clones; around 76% appear just once. Approximately 1.5% of the sample goes to the ten largest clones. Sequencing was performed on PBMCs. These TCRs come from a girl aged 5-17 years in good health and CMV-seropositive.

The gene calls are TRBV18 and TRBJ2-2; the D gene is possibly TRBD1 (6 bases). The CDR3 runs 14 residues. The germline CDR1 and CDR2 sequences are KGHSH and LQKENI. V lost 3 bases and J 5 bases, leaving 10 bases between the germline ends. The CDR3 DNA reads TGTGCCAGCTCACCGACTACAGGGACCGGGGAGCTGTTTTTT. Translation: CASSPTTGTGELFF.

V is TRBV6-6 and J is TRBJ1-1; no firm D call. The CDR3 consists of 13 residues. V was clipped by 11 bases and J by 0 bases, with 13 bases between them. Germline lookup yields CDR1 MNHNY and CDR2 SVGAGI (reference sequence). Here the CDR3 reads CAGKTGLNTEAFF. Written as DNA, the CDR3 is TGTGCCGGTAAAACGGGATTGAACACTGAAGCTTTCTTT.

This sequence joins TRBV4-3 and TRBJ1-3, with 7 bases matching TRBD1. Germline values: CDR1 LGHNA, CDR2 YSLEER. The CDR3 covers 15 residues. With V trimmed by 0 bases and J by 7 bases, 6 bases remained unmatched. The CDR3 DNA sequence: TGCGCCAGCAGCCAAGATCGAATGACAGGGAACACCATATATTTT. Protein sequence: CASSQDRMTGNTIYF.

The V gene is TRBV28, the J gene TRBJ1-2; D is perhaps TRBD1 (5 bases). V was pared by 4 bases and J by 0 bases, with 9 bases between. CDR1 and CDR2 (germline): MDHEN, SYDVKM. The CDR3 consists of 14 residues. CDR3 amino acids: CASSSATANYGYTF. The CDR3 bases are TGTGCCAGCAGTTCCGCGACAGCTAACTATGGCTACACCTTC.

This clone has only one observation. This chain connects TRBV30 to TRBJ2-1; possibly TRBD2 for D (7 bases). This CDR3 is built from 15 residues. CDR1 is GTSNPN, CDR2 SVGIG, per germline (reference sequence). The V end lost 4 bases, the J end lost 7 bases, and 20 bases lay between the germline ends. CDR3 bases: TGTGCCTGGACCCGGAGGGGGGGGGCCGGGAATGAGCAGTTCTTC. Its translation: CAWTRRGGAGNEQFF.

The chain carries TRBV6-1 and TRBJ2-4, with 9 bases identical to TRBD2. Trimming removed 3 bases from V and 6 bases from J; junction bases left unmatched: 21. The germline V gene encodes CDR1 MNHNS and CDR2 SASEGT. The CDR3 consists of 20 residues. CDR3 DNA: TGTGCCAGCAGTGACGTACGGCTGGGAGGGGCGGGAGGGCAGGGAAACATTCAGTACTTC. Amino acids: CASSDVRLGGAGGQGNIQYF.

This clone was seen a handful of times. This chain uses TRBV27 with TRBJ2-2; 8 nucleotides align to TRBD1. Germline CDR1 reads MNHEY; CDR2 reads SMNVEV (reference sequence). The ends lost 5 bases at V and 7 bases at J; junction bases unmatched: 6. The CDR3 loop spans 14 amino acids. The CDR3 nucleotides are TGTGCCAGCAGTCCGTGGACAGGGCTCGGGGAGCTGTTTTTT. Its translation: CASSPWTGLGELFF.

The genes are TRBV28 and TRBJ2-7; TRBD1 agrees at 7 bases. CDR1 and CDR2 from the germline V gene are MDHEN and SYDVKM. The CDR3 has 15 residues. J gave up 5 bases and V 3 bases, and 10 bases lay outside the gene matches. The CDR3 DNA reads TGTGCCAGCAGTTTTGGGCAGGGGGATCCCCACGAGCAGTACTTC. This encodes CASSFGQGDPHEQYF.